This TCR beta chain was profiled in a study of cytomegalovirus exposure and HLA in healthy donors. On the study more broadly: Assignment to the Caucasian-associated ancestry cluster applied to around 80% of the roughly 400 genotyped donors. Findings and caveats of the study: When presence/absence was analysed, sequencing depth was taken to be roughly uniform across donors. Some V segments (TRBV6-2 and TRBV6-3 among them) were excluded as indistinguishable.

Researchers ran the PCR with 60 Vbeta and 13 Jbeta primers. Sequencing was performed with immunoSEQ multiplex PCR; in TCRdb, only in-frame clones are kept and a portion is missing. The table lists under 130,000 clones, around 84% of them singletons. As regards this clone: Its target is not known.

Germline-derived CDR1 and CDR2 are LGHNA and YSLEER. CDR3 size: 13 residues. V was cut by 2 bases and J by 1 base, with 3 bases left in between. Material: PBMCs. The clonotype originates from a man aged 25 to 40 in good health and CMV-seronegative. The chain couples TRBV4-3 to TRBJ1-3, with D unresolved. The CDR3 loop is CASSQSSGNTIYF. The DNA for the CDR3 is TGCGCCAGCAGCCAATCTTCTGGAAACACCATATATTTT.